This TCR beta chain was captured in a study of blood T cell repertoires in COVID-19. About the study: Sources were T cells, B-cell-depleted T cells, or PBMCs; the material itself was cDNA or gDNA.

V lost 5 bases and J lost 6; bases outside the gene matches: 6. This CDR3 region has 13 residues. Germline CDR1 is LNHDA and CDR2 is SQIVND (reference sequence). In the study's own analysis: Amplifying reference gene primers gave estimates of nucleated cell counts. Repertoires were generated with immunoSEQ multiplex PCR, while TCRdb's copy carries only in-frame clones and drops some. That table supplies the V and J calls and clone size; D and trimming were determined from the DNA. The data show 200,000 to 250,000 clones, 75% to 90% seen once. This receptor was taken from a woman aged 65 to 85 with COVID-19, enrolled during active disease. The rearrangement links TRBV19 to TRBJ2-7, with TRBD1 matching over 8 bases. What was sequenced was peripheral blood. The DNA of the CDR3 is TGTGCCAGTAGTCTCGGACAGGGTGGCGAGCAGTACTTC. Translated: CASSLGQGGEQYF.